The entry below describes one T cell receptor (beta chain). In the study's own analysis: Amplification of reference gene primers was used by the study to estimate nucleated cell counts. Clones were read by immunoSEQ multiplex PCR, and TCRdb kept only the in-frame ones, dropping some. That table supplies the V and J calls and clone size; D and trimming were determined from the DNA. The sample consists of about 190,000 clones, under 90% of them appearing once. There are 15 residues in the CDR3. Germline loops: CDR1 LGHDT, CDR2 YNNKEL (reference sequence). The V and J ends lost 1 base and 0 bases respectively, with 7 bases between them. The data derive from a study of blood T cell repertoires in COVID-19. Across the whole study: Specimens from acute and convalescent COVID-19 originated in the United States, Italy and Spain. The analysed material was cDNA or gDNA that came from T cells, B-cell-depleted T cells, or PBMCs.

The clonotype was recovered from a human donor in a cohort sampled during active COVID-19. This chain joins TRBV3-1 (or the pseudogene TRBV3-2) and TRBJ1-5, with a possible D match to TRBD1 (6 bases). The sequencing input was peripheral blood. CDR3: CASSQGTDSNQPQHF. The CDR3 nucleotides are TGTGCCAGCAGCCAAGGGACAGATAGCAATCAGCCCCAGCATTTT.